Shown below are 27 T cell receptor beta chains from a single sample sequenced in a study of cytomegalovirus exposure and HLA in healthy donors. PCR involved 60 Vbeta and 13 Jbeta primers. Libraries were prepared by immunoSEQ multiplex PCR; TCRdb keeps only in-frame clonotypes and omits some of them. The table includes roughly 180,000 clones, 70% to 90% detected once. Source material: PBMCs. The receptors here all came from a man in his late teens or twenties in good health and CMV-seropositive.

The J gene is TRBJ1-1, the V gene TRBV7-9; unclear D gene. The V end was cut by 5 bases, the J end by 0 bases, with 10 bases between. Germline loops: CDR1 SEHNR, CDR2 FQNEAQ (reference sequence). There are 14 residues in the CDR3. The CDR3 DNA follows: TGTGCCAGCAGCGCCAGGACTATGAACACTGAAGCTTTCTTT. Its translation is CASSARTMNTEAFF.

Written as DNA, the CDR3 is TGTGCCAGCAGCTTAGGACCGACCCTAGAGGAGGTTGGGGAGACCCAGTACTTC. Translating it yields CASSLGPTLEEVGETQYF. This chain connects TRBV7-2 to TRBJ2-5, with D maybe TRBD2 (5 bases). V dropped 1 base and J dropped 5 bases, with 23 bases sitting between them. This CDR3 comprises 18 residues. Germline CDR1 is SGHTA and CDR2 is FQGNSA.

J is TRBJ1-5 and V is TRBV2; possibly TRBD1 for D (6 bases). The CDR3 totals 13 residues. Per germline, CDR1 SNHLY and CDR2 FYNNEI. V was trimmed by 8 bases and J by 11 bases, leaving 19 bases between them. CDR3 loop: CASRTDGIGAQHF. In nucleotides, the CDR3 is TGTGCCAGCCGGACAGACGGTATTGGGGCCCAGCATTTT.

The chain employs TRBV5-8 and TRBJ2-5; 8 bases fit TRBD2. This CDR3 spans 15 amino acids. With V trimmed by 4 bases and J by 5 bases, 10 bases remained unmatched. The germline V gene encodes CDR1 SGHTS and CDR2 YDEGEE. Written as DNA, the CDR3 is TGTGCCAGCAGCGCGCGGGGGGACCCTAGGGAGACCCAGTACTTC. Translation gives CASSARGDPRETQYF.

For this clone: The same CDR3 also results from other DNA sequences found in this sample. Here the CDR3 DNA reads TGCGCCAGCAGCCAAGACCGGACAGGGGGACCAAATCAGCCCCAGCATTTT. Residues: CASSQDRTGGPNQPQHF. The gene calls are TRBV4-3 and TRBJ1-5; 10 nucleotides align to TRBD1. CDR1 and CDR2 (germline): LGHNA, YSLEER. This CDR3 region has 17 residues. Losses at the gene ends were 0 bases for V and 4 bases for J; bases not matched to a gene: 6.

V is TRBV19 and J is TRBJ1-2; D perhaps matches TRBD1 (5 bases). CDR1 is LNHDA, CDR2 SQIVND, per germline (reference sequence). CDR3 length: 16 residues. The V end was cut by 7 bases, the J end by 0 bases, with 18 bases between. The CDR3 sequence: CASNSGGDVANYGYTF. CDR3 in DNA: TGTGCCAGTAACTCTGGAGGGGACGTAGCTAACTATGGCTACACCTTC.

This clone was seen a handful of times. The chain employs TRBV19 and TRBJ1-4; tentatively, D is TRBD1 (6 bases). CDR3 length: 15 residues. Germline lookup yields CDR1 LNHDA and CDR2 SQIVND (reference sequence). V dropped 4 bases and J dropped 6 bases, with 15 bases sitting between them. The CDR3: CASSTTGTPDEKLFF. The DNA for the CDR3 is TGTGCCAGTAGTACAACAGGGACCCCTGATGAAAAACTGTTTTTT.

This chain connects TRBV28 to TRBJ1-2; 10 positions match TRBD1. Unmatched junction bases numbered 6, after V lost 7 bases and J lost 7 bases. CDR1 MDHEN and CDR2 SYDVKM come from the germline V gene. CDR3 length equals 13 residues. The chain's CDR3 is CASTRQGASGYTF. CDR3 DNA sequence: TGTGCCAGCACCCGACAGGGGGCGAGTGGCTACACCTTC.

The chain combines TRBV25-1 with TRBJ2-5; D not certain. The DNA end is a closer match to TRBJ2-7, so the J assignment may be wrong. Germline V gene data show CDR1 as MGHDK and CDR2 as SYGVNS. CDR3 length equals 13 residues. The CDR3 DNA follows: TGTGCCAGCTCCCCGACTTTGACCTACGAGCAGTACTTC. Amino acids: CASSPTLTYEQYF.

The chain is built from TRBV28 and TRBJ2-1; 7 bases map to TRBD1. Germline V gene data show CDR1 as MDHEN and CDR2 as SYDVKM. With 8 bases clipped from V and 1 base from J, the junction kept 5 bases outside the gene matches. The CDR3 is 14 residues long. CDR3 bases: TGTGCCAGCGACAGGGCTGGATCCTACAATGAGCAGTTCTTC. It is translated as CASDRAGSYNEQFF.

This CDR3 reads CASTLGTSGQETQYF. In DNA form, the CDR3 reads TGCGCCAGCACTCTTGGGACTAGCGGACAAGAGACCCAGTACTTC. The chain employs TRBV5-1 and TRBJ2-5, with 11 bases identical to TRBD2. The CDR3 consists of 15 residues. The V gene's germline CDR1 is SGHRS and CDR2 YFSETQ. With 6 bases clipped from V and 2 bases from J, the junction kept 6 bases outside the gene matches.

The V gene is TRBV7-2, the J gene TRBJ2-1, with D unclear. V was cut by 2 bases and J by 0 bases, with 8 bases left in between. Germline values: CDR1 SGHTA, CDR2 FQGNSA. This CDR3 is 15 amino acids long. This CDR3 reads CASSLLLSSYNEQFF. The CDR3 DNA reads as TGTGCCAGCAGCTTACTCTTGAGCTCCTACAATGAGCAGTTCTTC.

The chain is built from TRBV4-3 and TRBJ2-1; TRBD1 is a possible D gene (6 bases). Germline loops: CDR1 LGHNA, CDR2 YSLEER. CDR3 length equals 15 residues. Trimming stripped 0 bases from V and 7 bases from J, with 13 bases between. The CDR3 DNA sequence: TGCGCCAGCAGCCAAGATCTCCCCAGGGGTAATGAGCAGTTCTTC. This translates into CASSQDLPRGNEQFF.

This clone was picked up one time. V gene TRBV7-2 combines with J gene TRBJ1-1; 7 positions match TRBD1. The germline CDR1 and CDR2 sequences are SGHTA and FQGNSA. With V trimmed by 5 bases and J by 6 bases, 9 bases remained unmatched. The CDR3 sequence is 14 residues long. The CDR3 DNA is TGTGCCAGCAGCCCCCGACAGGGAGGCGCTGAAGCTTTCTTT. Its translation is CASSPRQGGAEAFF. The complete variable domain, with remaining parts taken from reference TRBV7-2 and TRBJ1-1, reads GAGVSQSPSNKVTEKGKDVELRCDPISGHTALYWYRQSLGQGLEFLIYFQGNSAPDKSGLPSDRFSAERTGGSVSTLTIQRTQQEDSAVYLCASSPRQGGAEAFFGQGTRLTVV.

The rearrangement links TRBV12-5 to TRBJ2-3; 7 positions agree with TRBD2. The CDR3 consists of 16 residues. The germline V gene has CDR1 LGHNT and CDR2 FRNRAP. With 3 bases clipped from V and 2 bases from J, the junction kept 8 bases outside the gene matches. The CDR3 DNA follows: TGTGCTAGTGGTTTTCCCAGCGGGGCGGTCACAGATACGCAGTATTTT. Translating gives CASGFPSGAVTDTQYF. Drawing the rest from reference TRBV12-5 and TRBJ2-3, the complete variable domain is DARVTQTPRHKVTEMGQEVTMRCQPILGHNTVFWYRQTMMQGLELLAYFRNRAPLDDSGMPKDRFSAEMPDATLATLKIQPSEPRDSAVYFCASGFPSGAVTDTQYFGPGTRLTVL.

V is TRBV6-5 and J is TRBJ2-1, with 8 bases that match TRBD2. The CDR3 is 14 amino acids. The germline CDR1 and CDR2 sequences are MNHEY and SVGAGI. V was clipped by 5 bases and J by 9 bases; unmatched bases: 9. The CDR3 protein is CASSIRGGRREQFF. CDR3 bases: TGTGCCAGCAGTATTCGGGGGGGCCGGCGTGAGCAGTTCTTC.

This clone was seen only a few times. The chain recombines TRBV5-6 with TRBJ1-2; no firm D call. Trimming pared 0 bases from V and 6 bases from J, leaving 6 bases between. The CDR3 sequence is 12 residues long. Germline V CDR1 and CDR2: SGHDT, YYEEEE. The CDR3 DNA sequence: TGTGCCAGCAGCTTGGGGGCTGATGGCTACACCTTC. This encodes CASSLGADGYTF.

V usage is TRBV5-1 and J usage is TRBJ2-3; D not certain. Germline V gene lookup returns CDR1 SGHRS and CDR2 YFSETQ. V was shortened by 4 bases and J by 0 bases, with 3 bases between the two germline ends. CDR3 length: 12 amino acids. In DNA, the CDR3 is TGCGCCAGCAGCCAGAGCACAGATACGCAGTATTTT. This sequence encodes CASSQSTDTQYF. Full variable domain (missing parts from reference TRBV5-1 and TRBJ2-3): KAGVTQTPRYLIKTRGQQVTLSCSPISGHRSVSWYQQTPGQGLQFLFEYFSETQRNKGNFPGRFSGRQFSNSRSEMNVSTLELGDSALYLCASSQSTDTQYFGPGTRLTVL.

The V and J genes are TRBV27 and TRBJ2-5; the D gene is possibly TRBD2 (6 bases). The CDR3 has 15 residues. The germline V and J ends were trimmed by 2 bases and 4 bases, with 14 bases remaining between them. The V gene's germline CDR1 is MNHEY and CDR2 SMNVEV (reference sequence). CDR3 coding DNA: TGTGCCAGCAGTTTAGTGCAGGGAGGTAGAGAGACCCAGTACTTC. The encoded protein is CASSLVQGGRETQYF.

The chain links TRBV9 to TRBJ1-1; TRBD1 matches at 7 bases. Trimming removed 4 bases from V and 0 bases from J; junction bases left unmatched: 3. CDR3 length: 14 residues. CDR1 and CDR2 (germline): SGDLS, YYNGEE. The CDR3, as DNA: TGTGCCAGCAGCAGGACAGGCCTGAACACTGAAGCTTTCTTT. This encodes CASSRTGLNTEAFF.

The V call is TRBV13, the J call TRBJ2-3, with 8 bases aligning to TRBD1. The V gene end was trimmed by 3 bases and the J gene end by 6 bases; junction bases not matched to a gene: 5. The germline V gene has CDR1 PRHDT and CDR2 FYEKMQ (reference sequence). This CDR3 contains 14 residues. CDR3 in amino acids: CASSFGTGSDTQYF. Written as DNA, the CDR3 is TGTGCCAGCAGCTTCGGGACAGGATCGGATACGCAGTATTTT.

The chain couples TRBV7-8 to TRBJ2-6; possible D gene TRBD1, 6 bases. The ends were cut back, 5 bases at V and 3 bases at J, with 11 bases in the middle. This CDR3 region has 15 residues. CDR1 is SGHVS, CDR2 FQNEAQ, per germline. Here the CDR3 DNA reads TGTGCCAGCAGCCCCGACAGGTTTGGGGCCAACGTCCTGACTTTC. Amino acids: CASSPDRFGANVLTF.

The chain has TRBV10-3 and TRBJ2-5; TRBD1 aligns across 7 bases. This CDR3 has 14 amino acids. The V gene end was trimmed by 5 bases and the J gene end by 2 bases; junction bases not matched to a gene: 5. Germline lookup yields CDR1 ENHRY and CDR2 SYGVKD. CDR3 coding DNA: TGTGCCATCAGTCTCAGACAGGGTCAAGAGACCCAGTACTTC. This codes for CAISLRQGQETQYF.

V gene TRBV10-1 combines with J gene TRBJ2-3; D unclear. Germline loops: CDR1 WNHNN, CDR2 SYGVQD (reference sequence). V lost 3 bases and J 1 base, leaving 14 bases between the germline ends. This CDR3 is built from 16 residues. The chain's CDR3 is CASSEMAVSGTDTQYF. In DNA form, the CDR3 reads TGCGCCAGCAGTGAAATGGCGGTCTCCGGCACAGATACGCAGTATTTT.

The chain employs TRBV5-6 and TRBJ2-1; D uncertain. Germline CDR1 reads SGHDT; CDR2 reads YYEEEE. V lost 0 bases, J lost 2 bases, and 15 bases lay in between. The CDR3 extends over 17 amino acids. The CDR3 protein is CASSLGVPEVPYNEQFF. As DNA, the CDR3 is TGTGCCAGCAGCTTGGGTGTGCCCGAGGTACCCTACAATGAGCAGTTCTTC.

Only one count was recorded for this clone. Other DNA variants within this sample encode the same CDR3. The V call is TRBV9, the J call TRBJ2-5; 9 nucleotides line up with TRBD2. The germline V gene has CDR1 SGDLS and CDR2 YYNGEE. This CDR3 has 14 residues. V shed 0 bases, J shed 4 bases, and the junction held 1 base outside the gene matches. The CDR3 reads CASSVGGGGETQYF. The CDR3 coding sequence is TGTGCCAGCAGCGTAGGCGGGGGGGGAGAGACCCAGTACTTC.

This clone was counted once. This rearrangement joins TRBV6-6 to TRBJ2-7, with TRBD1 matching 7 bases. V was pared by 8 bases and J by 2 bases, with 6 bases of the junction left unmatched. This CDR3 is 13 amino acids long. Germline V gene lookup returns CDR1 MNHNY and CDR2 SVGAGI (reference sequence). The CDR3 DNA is TGTGCCAGCTGGACAGGAGGTACCTACGAGCAGTACTTC. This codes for CASWTGGTYEQYF.